This TCR beta chain was obtained from a study of cytomegalovirus exposure and HLA in healthy donors. About the research overall: Counted in an early data release were tens of millions of unique TCRs from HLA-typed donors.

A word on this clone: The antigen remains undetermined.

V was trimmed by 0 bases and J by 7 bases, leaving 16 bases between them. The CDR3 is 16 amino acids. Per the germline V gene, CDR1 is SGHRS and CDR2 is YFSETQ. Study conclusions and caveats: A few CMV-associated chains were confirmed in vitro to be specific for CMV antigens. For TCR beta chains, V- and J-gene trimming was later linked to a missense DCLRE1C variant.

60 Vbeta and 13 Jbeta primers were used in PCR. Here immunoSEQ multiplex PCR was the method, and the copy in TCRdb shows in-frame clones only, minus some. Of 200,000 or so clones listed, around 86% are singletons. What was sequenced was PBMCs. The rearrangement joins TRBV5-1 to TRBJ1-4; D might be TRBD1 (5 bases). The receptor was derived from a man aged 40-50 years in good health and CMV-seropositive. The DNA for the CDR3 is TGCGCCAGCAGCTTGGTGTCGGGGGAGTTAGGTGAAAAACTGTTTTTT. It is translated as CASSLVSGELGEKLFF.